This T cell receptor beta chain was sequenced during a study of blood T cell repertoires in COVID-19. Study summary: Both acute and convalescent COVID-19 samples were obtained from the United States, Italy and Spain. PBMCs, B-cell-depleted T cells, or T cells were the source of the cDNA or gDNA that made up the material.

Germline V lookup: CDR1 MDHEN, CDR2 SYDVKM. The CDR3 has 16 residues. V lost 2 bases and J lost 5; bases outside the gene matches: 8. Clones were read by immunoSEQ multiplex PCR, and TCRdb kept only the in-frame ones, dropping some. The data show about 170,000 clones, approximately 84% seen once. Sequencing was carried out using PBMCs or T cells enriched from blood (not recorded which). J is TRBJ2-3 and V is TRBV28; TRBD2 matches at 9 bases. The TCR was taken from a human donor with acute COVID-19. The donor label of this sample is uncertain. CDR3 DNA sequence: TGTGCCAGCAGTTTAGGGAGCGGGGGGCCGGGAGATACGCAGTATTTT. Translating gives CASSLGSGGPGDTQYF.